A selection of T cell receptor beta chains follows, all from one sample in a study of regulatory T cells in long-lasting Graves disease. TCRdb processed the multiplex PCR reads anew with MiXCR; each CDR3 protein has one entry. The sample lists about 560,000 distinct CDR3 sequences, about 15% seen once, with approximately 12% in the top ten. This sample also belongs to another study, concerning T cells in Graves' hyperthyroidism and ophthalmopathy.

Sequences were derived from peripheral blood mononuclear cells (PBMCs), sampled at new diagnosis, from a patient treated with antithyroid drugs. All receptors derive from a man between 18 and 35 years old with Graves disease. Both conserved end residues are part of each CDR3. D genes are given only for firm matches. Some rows have no size entry. The others give once, few or many, or a class for an expanded clone.

many	TRBV2	.	TRBJ1-2	TGTGCCAGCAGTTCAGGGGAGGACTATGGCTACACCTTC	CASSSGEDYGYTF
many	TRBV5-1	.	TRBJ1-1	TGCGCCAGCCGGACGACAAAAGCGAACACTGAAGCTTTCTTT	CASRTTKANTEAFF
many	TRBV7-9	.	TRBJ2-7	TGTGCCAGCGGAAAGGGGGTCCTACCCTACGAGCAGTACTTC	CASGKGVLPYEQYF
few	TRBV18	TRBD2	TRBJ2-2	TGTGCCAGCTCACCACCGAGCGGGAGTAACGCCGGGGAGCTGTTTTTT	CASSPPSGSNAGELFF
many	TRBV6-1	.	TRBJ1-5	TGTGCCAGCAACCGACAGAACAATCAGCCCCAGCATTTT	CASNRQNNQPQHF
many	TRBV20-1	TRBD2	TRBJ2-1	TGCAGTGCCCCCGGTCGCGGGAGTAGGTCAGTCGATGAGCAGTTCTTC	CSAPGRGSRSVDEQFF
.	TRBV6-2/TRBV6-3	.	TRBJ1-6	TGTGCCAGCAGTTATGACGGATCACCCCTCCACTTT	CASSYDGSPLHF
.	TRBV9	TRBD1	TRBJ2-3	TGTGTCAGCAGCGTAGGACAGGGGGTGGATACGCAGTATTTT	CVSSVGQGVDTQYF
.	TRBV10-2	TRBD2	TRBJ2-4	TGCGCCAGCAGGGGGACTAATCAAAACATTCAGTACTTC	CASRGTNQNIQYF
.	TRBV25-1	TRBD2	TRBJ2-5	TGTGCCAGCAGTGAAGCTGGACTAGCGGTGAAAGAGACCCAGTACTTC	CASSEAGLAVKETQYF
many	TRBV20-1	TRBD1	TRBJ2-7	TGCAGTGCTAGTGGGGCTCAGGGGGCTGACGAGCAGTACTTC	CSASGAQGADEQYF
many	TRBV6-5	TRBD1	TRBJ1-5	TGTGCCAGCAGTTTCCCGGGACAGGGATCCAATCAGCCCCAGCATTTT	CASSFPGQGSNQPQHF
few	TRBV5-5	.	TRBJ2-2	TGTGCCAGCAGCCGTACTGCGGGACCGACCGGGGAGCTGTTTTTT	CASSRTAGPTGELFF
few	TRBV7-9	TRBD1	TRBJ1-2	TGTGCCAGCAGCTTATCCGAACGGGACAGTCAAGATGGCTACACCTTC	CASSLSERDSQDGYTF
.	TRBV9	.	TRBJ2-7	TGTGCCAGCAGCCCCGAGGGGTCTCCTTCCTACGAGCAGTACTTC	CASSPEGSPSYEQYF
few	TRBV30	.	TRBJ1-5	TGTGCCTGGAGTGTAGAGGGGGTTAGGGGCAATCAGCCCCAGCATTTT	CAWSVEGVRGNQPQHF
many	TRBV5-1	.	TRBJ2-5	TGCGCCAGCAGCTCGGGCCTACTAGCCTTCCGAGAGACCCAGTACTTC	CASSSGLLAFRETQYF
few	TRBV3-1	.	TRBJ1-5	TGTGCCAGCAGCCCCTTTGCAGGGACCAATCAGCCCCAGCATTTT	CASSPFAGTNQPQHF
many	TRBV5-4	.	TRBJ2-5	TGTGCCAGCAGCTTTAGAGCGGACCAAGAGACCCAGTACTTC	CASSFRADQETQYF
.	TRBV5-5	.	TRBJ2-6	TGTGCCAGCAGCTTTTGGGGGACCGGGGCCAACGTCCTGACTTTC	CASSFWGTGANVLTF
many	TRBV28	TRBD1	TRBJ1-5	TGTGCCAGCAGTTTACCCGGACAGGCTCATTTCCAGCCCCAGCATTTT	CASSLPGQAHFQPQHF
.	TRBV3-1	.	TRBJ1-5	TGTGCCAGCAGCCCTCAAGGGGACAATCAGCCCCAGCATTTT	CASSPQGDNQPQHF
many	TRBV20-1	.	TRBJ2-1	TGCAGTGCTAGTACTAGTTCATACAATGAGCAGTTCTTC	CSASTSSYNEQFF
few	TRBV27	TRBD2	TRBJ2-7	TGTGCCAGCAGTTACGGCGGGGGGGTCTCCGAGCAGTACTTC	CASSYGGGVSEQYF
few	TRBV20-1	TRBD1	TRBJ2-2	TGCAGTGCTAGAACCGTACATGGGACAGGGGCCACCGGGGAGCTGTTTTTT	CSARTVHGTGATGELFF
.	TRBV19	TRBD2	TRBJ2-1	TGTGCCAGTAGCCCAGTGACTAGCCGGAGAGACAATGAGCAGTTCTTC	CASSPVTSRRDNEQFF
many	TRBV6-1	TRBD1	TRBJ1-1	TGTGCCAGCAGAGCCACAGGGGAGGGCACTGAAGCTTTCTTT	CASRATGEGTEAFF
many	TRBV28	.	TRBJ1-1	TGTGCCAGCAGTCCCCGTACGGGGGGGCTGAACACTGAAGCTTTCTTT	CASSPRTGGLNTEAFF
many	TRBV7-9	.	TRBJ2-7	TGTGCCAGCAGCTTTACAGAAACCTACGAGCAGTACTTC	CASSFTETYEQYF
many	TRBV12-3/TRBV12-4	TRBD1	TRBJ1-1	TGTGCCAGCAGTTACGGGACAGAGAACACTGAAGCTTTCTTT	CASSYGTENTEAFF
.	TRBV4-2	TRBD1	TRBJ1-2	TGTGCCAGCACGGACAGGGTTGCTAACTATGGCTACACCTTC	CASTDRVANYGYTF
.	TRBV6-5	.	TRBJ2-7	TGTGCCAGCAGTTATGACGAGGGGCACTACGAGCAGTACTTC	CASSYDEGHYEQYF
many	TRBV7-8	.	TRBJ2-3	TGTGCCAGCAATAATCGGAGGGCAAGCACAGATACGCAGTATTTT	CASNNRRASTDTQYF
many	TRBV27	TRBD2	TRBJ2-5	TGTGCCAGTAGCGGGAGGGCCATCGGTGAGACCCAGTACTTC	CASSGRAIGETQYF
few	TRBV11-2	TRBD1	TRBJ1-2	TGTGCCAGCAGCCCACAGGGGCGACCCTATGGCTACACCTTC	CASSPQGRPYGYTF
many	TRBV6-1	.	TRBJ2-7	TGTGCCAGCAGCAAGACAGGAGTCTACGAGCAGTACTTC	CASSKTGVYEQYF
few	TRBV28	TRBD1	TRBJ2-5	TGTGCCAGCCAGGTGGGACAGCTAAAAGAGACCCAGTACTTC	CASQVGQLKETQYF
.	TRBV29-1	TRBD1	TRBJ1-2	TGCAGCGTTCCCGGGACAGACAACTATGGCTACACCTTC	CSVPGTDNYGYTF
many	TRBV5-1	.	TRBJ2-2	TGCGCCAGCAGCTTGGTCACTAGCCTTAACACCGGGGAGCTGTTTTTT	CASSLVTSLNTGELFF
few	TRBV27	.	TRBJ2-2	TGTGCCAGCAGTTTTCAGGGTATCTGGGGTGGCGGGGAGCTGTTTTTT	CASSFQGIWGGGELFF
few	TRBV7-3	.	TRBJ2-1	TGTGCCAGCAGCCCAGGGGCAGAGCAGTTCTTC	CASSPGAEQFF
many	TRBV7-9	.	TRBJ2-3	TGTGCCAGCAGCTTAACGACTGGTAGCACAGATACGCAGTATTTT	CASSLTTGSTDTQYF
.	TRBV19	.	TRBJ2-4	TGTGCCAGTAGGTCAACAGCCCCAACTTACATTCAGTACTTC	CASRSTAPTYIQYF
few	TRBV18	TRBD1	TRBJ2-7	TGTGCCAGCTCATCCCGGGACAGGGGTCCGGGTGAGCAGTACTTC	CASSSRDRGPGEQYF
.	TRBV27	.	TRBJ1-3	TGTGCCAGTCGGGGGTCCTCTGGAAACACCATATATTTT	CASRGSSGNTIYF
.	TRBV6-4	.	TRBJ1-2	TGTGCCAGTCTCGTGGGGTCTGATGGCTACACCTTC	CASLVGSDGYTF
many	TRBV20-1	.	TRBJ2-5	TGCAGTGCTAGAGATCCCGGGGCAGGGGAGACCCAGTACTTC	CSARDPGAGETQYF
.	TRBV9	TRBD2	TRBJ2-1	TGTGCCAGCAGCCCATCCCCCGGGGGGAGCGAGCAGTTCTTC	CASSPSPGGSEQFF
many	TRBV7-8	.	TRBJ1-2	TGTGCCAGCAGCTTAGCGGGTGGACACGTCCTGGGCCATGGCTACACCTTC	CASSLAGGHVLGHGYTF
.	TRBV7-3	.	TRBJ2-1	TGTGCCAGCAGCCCCTCCCGCTCGTACAATGAGCAGTTCTTC	CASSPSRSYNEQFF
many	TRBV27	.	TRBJ1-1	TGTGCCAGCAGCCTGGGCAGCGGAAACACTGAAGCTTTCTTT	CASSLGSGNTEAFF
.	TRBV27	.	TRBJ1-1	TGTGCCAGCAGTGTATCCACCCTCGGGAACACTGAAGCTTTCTTT	CASSVSTLGNTEAFF
many	TRBV18	.	TRBJ2-5	TGTGCCAGCTCACTGCAGCCCCTAGAGACCCAGTACTTC	CASSLQPLETQYF
many	TRBV7-8	.	TRBJ1-1	TGTGCCAGCAGCCCAAGCTTAGACAGCGGGCCATTTCTCTTT	CASSPSLDSGPFLF
many	TRBV28	.	TRBJ2-7	TGTGCCAGCAGGGAAAGGACAGCCCCGGACCTCTCCGAGCAGTACTTC	CASRERTAPDLSEQYF